This T cell receptor (beta chain) was captured by sequencing in a study of regulatory T cells in long-lasting Graves disease (dated by TCRdb to the early 2020s). Turning to the overall study: Persistent Graves' disease meant more than 5 years of antithyroid drug treatment with TSH receptor autoantibodies that stayed positive. Peripheral blood TCR sequencing and RNA sequencing compared persistent Graves' disease patients with newly diagnosed Graves' disease patients. The study was registered as a clinical trial and conducted in China. In the clinical cohort, patients with persistent Graves' disease had used antithyroid drugs for an average of about 9.4 years. A total of some 33 samples were covered by TCR sequencing, comprising approximately 13 persistent and around 20 newly diagnosed Graves' disease patients. The study at large found these results: Only peripheral blood was studied, because thyroid tissue, the primary lesion, was inaccessible. As a limitation, the authors acknowledged that the small sample size may reduce accuracy. Preferential use of TRBV28, TRBJ1-2 and TRBJ2-5 was observed in persistent disease, whereas TRBV20-1 and TRBJ2-1 were favored in newly diagnosed disease. Persistent Graves' disease patients showed lower TCR Shannon entropy and fewer highly expanded clones than newly diagnosed patients, suggesting clonal expansion. A larger number of public clonotypes was shared among persistent patients (under 3,000) than among newly diagnosed patients (around 880). Only the TCR beta chain was sequenced and analyzed.

As concerns this clonotype: This receptor's antigen is unknown. Qualities for individual bases were not recorded, and no much larger clone is one base off.

The CDR3 runs 10 residues from the cysteine to the phenylalanine. Kept here is only the CDR3 DNA, which spans 30 bases and is read in frame from base 1. The trim is 5 bases for V and 6 bases for J, with a gap of 5 bases between the germline ends. Per the germline V gene, SGDLS is the CDR1 and YYNGEE is the CDR2. The receptor library was made with multiplex PCR. The instrument was an Illumina HiSeq 4000. CDR3 regions were amplified by Arm-PCR with iRepertoire HTBI primers to construct TCR beta libraries. Before sequencing, the PCR products went through gel purification. In the original analysis: Gene usage analysis of CDR3 amino acid clonotypes relied on the roughly 60 TRBV and 13 to 15 TRBJ segments identified across samples. COPE and FqMerger were used to merge the filtered high-quality paired reads into contigs. BLAST was used to align contigs to the IMGT TRBV, TRBD and TRBJ reference genes, and CDR3 was defined following IMGT. Any clonotype with a frequency above 0.1% was classified as a highly expanded clone. Shannon entropy was used to measure repertoire diversity, and the Gini coefficient was used to measure V-J evenness. A clonotype found in more than one individual was treated as public. The public sequencing data were trimmed at Q25 with fastp and processed into clonotypes with MiXCR by TCRdb, which kept only in-frame beta chains. All rows with the same CDR3 protein become a single entry with the most common DNA and genes. The authors' filters were not applied to this entry. The sample table holds about 470,000 distinct CDR3 sequences, of which 20% to 25% were seen once. The ten largest clones represent 7.8% of the sample.

This specimen's time point label, interpreted: persistent/refractory GD, antithyroid drugs over 5 years with positive TRAb. RNA was extracted from PBMCs in TRIzol for both TCR sequencing and RNA sequencing. Graves' disease was diagnosed according to American Thyroid Association guidelines. Patients for the study were recruited at an endocrinology department in Xi'an, China. From each patient, about 9.7 milliliters of peripheral blood was collected into an EDTA anticoagulant tube. Ficoll Paque Plus density gradient separation was used to isolate PBMCs, and no additional T cell sorting was done. An Agilent 2100 Bioanalyzer and agarose gel were used to assess RNA quality, and a NanoDrop 2000 was used to measure RNA concentration.

The chain is made from TRBV9 and TRBJ1-1, with no confident D gene call. The clonotype comes from a female donor with Graves disease. Sequencing used peripheral blood mononuclear cells (PBMCs), obtained when the disease was refractory, from a patient treated with antithyroid drugs. The encoded CDR3 is CASRVSEAFF. The nucleotide sequence is given as TGTGCCAGCAGGGTTTCTGAAGCTTTCTTT.